A single sample gave rise to the 5 T cell receptor beta chains below, sequenced in a study of blood T cells in healthy people across ages (dated by TCRdb to about 2015). Libraries were constructed by 5' RACE. Sequencing was carried out with an Illumina HiSeq 2500. A second roughly 6 to 12 cycle PCR used a sample-barcoded 5' primer and a J-beta primer mix. TCRdb trimmed the raw reads at Q25, called clones with MiXCR and kept productive beta chains. Entries that share a CDR3 protein sequence are merged under the most common genes and DNA. Recorded for this sample are around 1.1 million distinct CDR3 sequences; 35% to 40% of them occurred a single time. The ten largest clones capture over 10% of the sample. Material: blood. Receptor source: a man between 18 and 29 years old in good health.

This chain joins TRBV6-5 and TRBJ2-3; 8 nucleotides align to TRBD1. Germline CDR1 MNHEY, CDR2 SVGAGI. This CDR3 contains 16 residues. V was pared by 5 bases and J by 2 bases, with 9 bases of the junction left unmatched. Here the CDR3 reads CASSTGQVLLTDTQYF. The CDR3 nucleotides read TGTGCCAGCAGTACGGGACAGGTACTACTCACAGATACGCAGTATTTT.

This chain uses TRBV5-6 with TRBJ2-1; TRBD1 is a possible D gene (5 bases). V lost 3 bases and J lost 3, with 22 bases in between. This CDR3 has 18 residues. Germline V gene sequence: CDR1 SGHDT, CDR2 YYEEEE. This chain's CDR3 is CASSSQGFPLILYNEQFF. The DNA for the CDR3 is TGTGCCAGCAGCTCCCAGGGATTCCCTCTAATTCTCTACAATGAGCAGTTCTTC. Looking up the rest from reference TRBV5-6 and TRBJ2-1 gives the full variable domain: DAGVTQSPTHLIKTRGQQVTLRCSPKSGHDTVSWYQQALGQGPQFIFQYYEEEERQRGNFPDRFSGHQFPNYSSELNVNALLLGDSALYLCASSSQGFPLILYNEQFFGPGTRLTVL.

The V gene is TRBV12-3 or TRBV12-4, the J gene TRBJ2-3; D is possibly TRBD1 (6 bases). The CDR3 totals 14 residues. V lost 7 bases to trimming and J lost 3 bases, with 14 bases between them. The CDR3 reads CASTVGARTDTQYF. The CDR3 coding sequence is TGTGCCAGCACTGTGGGGGCGAGGACAGATACGCAGTATTTT.

The chain recombines TRBV6-6 with TRBJ1-1, with no clear D. The V gene's germline CDR1 is MNHNY and CDR2 SVGAGI (reference sequence). V lost 2 bases to trimming and J lost 8 bases, with 12 bases between them. The CDR3 totals 13 residues. The chain's CDR3 is CASSYMGLGEAFF. As DNA, the CDR3 is TGTGCCAGCAGTTACATGGGCTTGGGCGAAGCTTTCTTT.

The chain employs TRBV7-9 and TRBJ2-7; D might be TRBD1 (5 bases). Trimming pared 3 bases from V and 7 bases from J, leaving 19 bases between. The CDR3 length is 15 residues. Germline assignment: CDR1 SEHNR and CDR2 FQNEAQ (reference sequence). CDR3 in DNA: TGTGCCAGCAGCTTCGGTCCCCAGGGCAGGAATGAGCAGTACTTC. This codes for CASSFGPQGRNEQYF.